Listed below are T cell receptor beta chains from one sample, sequenced in a study of shared clonotypes between healthy human individuals. Method: immunoSEQ multiplex PCR; TCRdb's copy keeps in-frame clones and lacks some. The sample holds approximately 980,000 clones, 76% seen once. Sequencing was carried out using memory CD4+ T cells sorted from blood. The source is a man between 18 and 29 years old in good health. Each CDR3 is given without its conserved first and last residue. D genes are given only for firm matches.

NA	TRBJ1-4	TRBV6-1	ASSEIRGSGEKLF
NA	TRBJ1-1	TRBV5-5	ASSGNVGTEAF
NA	TRBJ2-7	TRBV18	ASSPPGLPFGNEQY
TRBD1	TRBJ2-3	TRBV15	ATSLGQDTDTQY
NA	TRBJ1-6	TRBV14	ASSHTGSNSPLH
NA	TRBJ1-6	TRBV5-4	ASSTGGLPPLH
TRBD2	TRBJ2-7	TRBV10-2	ASRIETRAGATYEQY
TRBD1	TRBJ2-3	TRBV13	ASSIRQGSTDTQY
NA	TRBJ2-5	TRBV29-1	SVGGPTGLETQY
NA	TRBJ2-3	TRBV5-4	ASSFSAPDTQY
NA	TRBJ2-7	TRBV30	AWEFVGEQY
NA	TRBJ2-7	TRBV6-4	ASGVRGYEQY
TRBD2	TRBJ2-5	TRBV7-7	ASSSGGGTETQY
NA	TRBJ2-2	TRBV9	ASSGGTSLHTGELF
TRBD1	TRBJ1-2	TRBV25-1	ASSHRGRRLLDGYT
TRBD2	TRBJ2-3	TRBV5-1	ASSLSSAGGPIDTQY
NA	TRBJ1-3	TRBV7-9	ASSSREGNTIY
NA	TRBJ1-4	TRBV6-5	ASSPWMGGNEKLF
NA	TRBJ2-7	TRBV5-1	ASSQVSFYEQY
NA	TRBJ2-5	TRBV2	ASSDTETQY
NA	TRBJ2-2	TRBV6-5	ASSMSPPNTGELF
TRBD1	TRBJ1-3	TRBV11-2	ASSLELGGRRNTIY
NA	TRBJ1-4	TRBV18	ASSPPYLGGVEKLF
NA	TRBJ2-4	TRBV7-2	ASSLDIAKNIQY
NA	TRBJ1-4	TRBV28	ASRGSGTKKGQKLF
TRBD1	TRBJ1-4	TRBV5-1	ASSWGQGATNEKLF
TRBD1	TRBJ2-2	TRBV5-1	ASSLLTGGGGGELF
NA	TRBJ1-4	TRBV7-9	ASSLKGLGEKLF
TRBD2	TRBJ2-5	TRBV5-1	ASSLGGLAAQETQY
NA	TRBJ2-1	TRBV27	ASTSFLRSSYNEQF
TRBD2	TRBJ2-1	TRBV2	ASKLAGRSSYNEQF
NA	TRBJ2-3	TRBV5-1	ASSLGSSTSTDTQY
NA	TRBJ2-3	TRBV9	ASSVATGEVGDTQY
NA	TRBJ2-7	TRBV19	ASSRDFSYEQY
TRBD1	TRBJ1-1	TRBV18	ASSQQGVRGTEAF
NA	TRBJ2-5	TRBV4-1	ASSQTGGSGAETQY
NA	TRBJ2-7	TRBV7-2	ASSLGGPVGEQY
NA	TRBJ2-7	TRBV5-3	ARIHNKCSYEQY
NA	TRBJ2-3	TRBV4-3	ASSRRGRSTDTQY
NA	TRBJ1-6	TRBV7-9	ASSLALSSYNSPLH
NA	TRBJ2-4	TRBV4-2	ASSRTSLDSENIQY
NA	TRBJ2-3	TRBV4-1	ASSQVGDTQY
NA	TRBJ1-5	TRBV6-1	ASRPSGGNQPQH
NA	TRBJ2-1	TRBV29-1	SVEDPVVAFGEQF
NA	TRBJ2-1	TRBV5-4	ASRLDSLNNEQF
NA	TRBJ2-3	TRBV18	ASSPYVSFGTDTQY
TRBD2	TRBJ2-7	TRBV4-1	ASSRMSLAGTYEQY
TRBD2	TRBJ2-7	TRBV5-1	ASSPGRVAGNEQY
TRBD2	TRBJ2-7	TRBV12-5	ASGPGLAAYEQY
NA	TRBJ2-1	TRBV19	ASSIDIASAYNEQF
TRBD2	TRBJ2-3	TRBV7-2	ASSLLAVGTDTQY
NA	TRBJ2-3	TRBV9	ASSVAPGEVDTQY
TRBD1	TRBJ1-6	TRBV7-2	ASSSTVRQGVRDSPLH
TRBD2	TRBJ2-7	TRBV18	ASSPSGQYEQY
TRBD1	TRBJ2-2	TRBV29-1	SVDGTGKIGELF
TRBD1	TRBJ2-2	TRBV18	ASSPYRGTGELF
NA	TRBJ2-3	TRBV10-1	ASSGMAGTDTQY
TRBD1	TRBJ1-2	TRBV19	ASSADRYYGYT
TRBD1	TRBJ1-6	TRBV6-5	ASSRSKQGESPLH
NA	TRBJ2-5	TRBV7-3	ASSAGIQETQY